These 21 T cell receptor beta chains originate from one sample sequenced in a study of cytotoxic CD8 clonotypes in ibrutinib-treated CLL. The protocol was immunoSEQ multiplex PCR, while the TCRdb copy is restricted to in-frame clones and leaves out a portion. Seen here are some 92,000 clones, roughly three quarters observed once, and the top ten hold around 23%. The starting material was PBMCs, obtained after 24 months of ibrutinib treatment. The source is a human donor with chronic lymphocytic leukemia.

V usage is TRBV27 and J usage is TRBJ1-6; tentatively, D is TRBD1 (6 bases). The CDR3 sequence is 15 residues long. CDR1 and CDR2 (germline): MNHEY, SMNVEV (reference sequence). V was shortened by 0 bases and J by 7 bases, with 10 bases between the two germline ends. The CDR3 DNA reads as TGTGCCAGCAGTTTATCCAAAACAGGGAATTCACCCCTCCACTTT. Translation: CASSLSKTGNSPLHF.

This CDR3 reads CASSIEAGAYEQYF. The DNA of the CDR3 is TGTGCCAGTAGTATTGAGGCGGGAGCCTACGAGCAGTACTTC. The chain recombines TRBV19 with TRBJ2-7; 7 bases line up with TRBD2. The CDR3 spans 14 residues. Germline values: CDR1 LNHDA, CDR2 SQIVND (reference sequence). V gave up 3 bases and J gave up 2 bases; unmatched junction bases: 4.

The chain couples TRBV14 to TRBJ2-5, with TRBD2 as a possible D gene (6 bases). Looked up from germline, CDR1 is SGHDN and CDR2 is FVKESK. Between the trimmed V and J ends, which lost 5 bases and 7 bases, there was a span of 11 bases. CDR3 length equals 12 residues. The CDR3 region is CASSGTSWTQYF. CDR3 DNA: TGTGCCAGCAGCGGCACTAGCTGGACCCAGTACTTC. Complete variable domain (other parts from reference TRBV14 and TRBJ2-5): EAGVTQFPSHSVIEKGQTVTLRCDPISGHDNLYWYRRVMGKEIKFLLHFVKESKQDESGMPNNRFLAERTGGTYSTLKVQPAELEDSGVYFCASSGTSWTQYFGPGTRLLVL.

This chain joins TRBV27 and TRBJ2-3; TRBD1 matches 7 bases. CDR1 is MNHEY, CDR2 SMNVEV, per germline (reference sequence). V lost 6 bases, J lost 0 bases, and 9 bases stayed unmatched. The CDR3 is 16 amino acids. The DNA for the CDR3 is TGTGCCAGCAGGCCCCGGCAGGGGGTGAGCACAGATACGCAGTATTTT. It encodes CASRPRQGVSTDTQYF.

The rearrangement joins TRBV6-5 to TRBJ1-1; 7 positions match TRBD1. The length of the CDR3 is 15 residues. The trim removed 2 bases at V and 0 bases at J, leaving 3 bases unmatched. Per germline, CDR1 MNHEY and CDR2 SVGAGI. CDR3 residues: CASSYAGGMNTEAFF. CDR3 DNA: TGTGCCAGCAGTTACGCAGGGGGAATGAACACTGAAGCTTTCTTT.

The V and J genes are TRBV9 and TRBJ1-6; 7 positions agree with TRBD1. V gave up 4 bases and J gave up 10 bases; unmatched junction bases: 14. CDR3 length equals 16 residues. Per the germline V gene, CDR1 is SGDLS and CDR2 is YYNGEE. CDR3 nucleotide sequence: TGTGCCAGCAGCCCACACGCCGGCAGGGGGGGATCACCCCTCCACTTT. This codes for CASSPHAGRGGSPLHF.

The chain has TRBV9 and TRBJ2-3; D unclear. With 3 bases removed from V and 2 bases from J, the gap between germline ends came to 10 bases. The germline V gene has CDR1 SGDLS and CDR2 YYNGEE. The CDR3 is 14 residues long. The CDR3 protein is CASSAELFTDTQYF. CDR3 DNA sequence: TGTGCCAGCAGCGCTGAGCTCTTCACAGATACGCAGTATTTT.

This chain links TRBV2 with TRBJ2-3, with 10 nucleotides matching TRBD2. The CDR3 runs to 16 residues. The germline CDR1 and CDR2 sequences are SNHLY and FYNNEI. The V and J ends lost 4 bases and 3 bases, in that order; junction bases with no gene match: 7. The CDR3 DNA is TGTGCCAGCAGTGCGAGAGCGGGAGGGCGTACAGATACGCAGTATTTT. Translation gives CASSARAGGRTDTQYF.

The genes are TRBV19 and TRBJ1-1; maybe TRBD1 (5 bases). Germline CDR1 LNHDA, CDR2 SQIVND (reference sequence). This CDR3 is 17 amino acids long. V dropped 3 bases and J dropped 3 bases, with 20 bases sitting between them. The CDR3 loop is CASSILFGGRSDTEAFF. CDR3 nucleotides: TGTGCCAGTAGTATCCTATTCGGGGGACGATCTGACACTGAAGCTTTCTTT.

In DNA, the CDR3 is TGTGCCAGCAGCGTTATACCTGATCAGCCCCAGCATTTT. Translated: CASSVIPDQPQHF. The rearrangement joins TRBV5-8 to TRBJ1-5; unclear D gene. Deletions cut 4 bases from V and 5 bases from J, with 10 bases between. CDR3 length: 13 amino acids. Germline V CDR1 and CDR2: SGHTS, YDEGEE.

The chain employs TRBV6-1 and TRBJ2-1; 11 nucleotides line up with TRBD2. After removal of 7 bases from V and 1 base from J, the junction contained 3 bases not matched to a gene. The CDR3 has 15 amino acids. Germline values: CDR1 MNHNS, CDR2 SASEGT. CDR3 nucleotides: TGTGCCAGCATTTCTAGCGGGAGGTCCTACAATGAGCAGTTCTTC. Amino acids: CASISSGRSYNEQFF.

This chain links TRBV15 with TRBJ2-6, with D perhaps matching TRBD1 or TRBD2 (5 bases each). Per the germline V gene, CDR1 is LNHNV and CDR2 is YYDKDF (reference sequence). Trimming took 1 base from V and 4 from J, leaving 8 bases between them. CDR3 length equals 15 residues. The DNA for the CDR3 is TGTGCCACCAGCAGAGGGGGGATAGGGGCCAACGTCCTGACTTTC. It is translated as CATSRGGIGANVLTF.

The rearrangement joins TRBV6-1 to TRBJ1-1; possible D gene TRBD1, 6 bases. Looked up from germline, CDR1 is MNHNS and CDR2 is SASEGT. V lost 4 bases and J 3 bases, leaving 12 bases between the germline ends. CDR3 length: 14 amino acids. CDR3 in DNA: TGTGCCAGCAGTGCCAGGGAGGGGGACACTGAAGCTTTCTTT. Residues: CASSAREGDTEAFF.

Note on this clone: Within the sample, other DNA sequences also encode this same CDR3. The chain employs TRBV6-5 and TRBJ1-1; D call uncertain. Germline V lookup: CDR1 MNHEY, CDR2 SVGAGI. The CDR3 sequence is 11 residues long. Trimming shortened V by 7 bases and J by 3 bases, and 6 bases separated the two germline ends. CDR3 sequence (DNA): TGTGCCAGCACCCGGCACACTGAAGCTTTCTTT. Translating it yields CASTRHTEAFF.

This chain connects TRBV18 to TRBJ1-5, with TRBD1 matching over 9 bases. The V gene end was trimmed by 6 bases and the J gene end by 5 bases; junction bases not matched to a gene: 8. CDR3 size: 15 residues. Per germline, CDR1 KGHSH and CDR2 LQKENI. CDR3 sequence reads: CASSRDRVGDQPQHF. Here the CDR3 DNA reads TGTGCCAGCTCCAGGGACAGGGTAGGAGATCAGCCCCAGCATTTT.

The chain carries TRBV6-1 and TRBJ1-2; tentatively, D is TRBD1 (5 bases). The CDR3 is made up of 14 amino acids. Germline V gene lookup returns CDR1 MNHNS and CDR2 SASEGT. Trimming removed 8 bases at V and 1 base at J, with 14 bases between. CDR3 DNA: TGTGCCAGCGGACCCTCCGGGGGTAACTATGGCTACACCTTC. This codes for CASGPSGGNYGYTF.

This rearrangement joins TRBV27 to TRBJ1-2, with 9 positions matching TRBD1. This CDR3 spans 14 amino acids. Germline V CDR1 and CDR2: MNHEY, SMNVEV (reference sequence). The V gene end was trimmed by 4 bases and the J gene end by 4 bases; junction bases not matched to a gene: 4. CDR3 protein: CASSSGQGPYGYTF. In DNA form, the CDR3 reads TGTGCCAGCAGTTCGGGACAGGGTCCCTATGGCTACACCTTC.

This chain joins TRBV9 and TRBJ2-1, with a weak D call TRBD2 (5 bases). From germline, CDR1 is SGDLS and CDR2 YYNGEE. V was shortened by 2 bases and J by 3 bases, with 12 bases between the two germline ends. CDR3 length: 15 amino acids. Here the CDR3 reads CASSVDTGNYNEQFF. The CDR3 DNA reads as TGTGCCAGCAGCGTGGATACGGGGAACTACAATGAGCAGTTCTTC. The whole variable domain, remainder taken from reference TRBV9 and TRBJ2-1, is DSGVTQTPKHLITATGQRVTLRCSPRSGDLSVYWYQQSLDQGLQFLIQYYNGEERAKGNILERFSAQQFPDLHSELNLSSLELGDSALYFCASSVDTGNYNEQFFGPGTRLTVL.

The chain uses TRBV7-6 and TRBJ2-1; 8 nucleotides agree with TRBD2. Germline CDR1 reads SGHVS; CDR2 reads FNYEAQ. V trimming: 4 bases; J trimming: 6 bases; junction bases outside the gene matches: 8. This CDR3 region has 15 residues. The CDR3 loop reads CASSSTGGMSNEQFF. The CDR3 DNA is TGTGCCAGCAGCTCGACGGGGGGGATGTCCAATGAGCAGTTCTTC.

The chain couples TRBV28 to TRBJ2-7, with 10 bases that match TRBD1. The germline gives CDR1 MDHEN, CDR2 SYDVKM. The V segment lost 6 bases and the J segment 5 bases; nucleotides outside the gene matches: 10. The CDR3 extends over 15 amino acids. Here the CDR3 DNA reads TGTGCCAGCAGCACTCCCGACAGGGGGCGAAACGAGCAGTACTTC. This gives the protein CASSTPDRGRNEQYF.

In nucleotides, the CDR3 is TGCAGTGCTAGTGGGCCGACTGAAGCTTTCTTT. Protein product: CSASGPTEAFF. This chain uses TRBV20-1 with TRBJ1-1; D remains unclear. The CDR3 totals 11 residues. Germline V lookup: CDR1 DFQATT, CDR2 SNEGSKA (reference sequence). V was clipped by 3 bases and J by 5 bases, with 7 bases between them.